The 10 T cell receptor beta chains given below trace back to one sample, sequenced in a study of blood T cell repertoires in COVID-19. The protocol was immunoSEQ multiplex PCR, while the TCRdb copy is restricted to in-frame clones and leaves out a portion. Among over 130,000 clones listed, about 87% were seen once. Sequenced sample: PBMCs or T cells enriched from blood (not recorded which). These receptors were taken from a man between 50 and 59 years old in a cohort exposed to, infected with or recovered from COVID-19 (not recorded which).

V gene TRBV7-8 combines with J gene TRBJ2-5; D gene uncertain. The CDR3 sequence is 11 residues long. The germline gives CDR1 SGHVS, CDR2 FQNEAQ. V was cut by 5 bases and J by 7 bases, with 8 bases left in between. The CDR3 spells CASSPPGTQYF. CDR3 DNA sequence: TGTGCCAGCAGCCCCCCGGGGACCCAGTACTTC.

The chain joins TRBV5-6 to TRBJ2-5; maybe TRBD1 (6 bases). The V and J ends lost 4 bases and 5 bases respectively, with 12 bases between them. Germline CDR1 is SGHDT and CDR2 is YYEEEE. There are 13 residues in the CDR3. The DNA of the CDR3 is TGTGCCAGCAGCCCGGGACATTTGGAGACCCAGTACTTC. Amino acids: CASSPGHLETQYF.

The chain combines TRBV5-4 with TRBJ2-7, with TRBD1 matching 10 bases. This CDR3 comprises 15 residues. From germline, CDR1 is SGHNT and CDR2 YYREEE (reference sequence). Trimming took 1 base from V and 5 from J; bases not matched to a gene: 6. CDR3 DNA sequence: TGTGCCAGCAGCTTGCCACGGGACAGGGGCAACGAGCAGTACTTC. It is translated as CASSLPRDRGNEQYF.

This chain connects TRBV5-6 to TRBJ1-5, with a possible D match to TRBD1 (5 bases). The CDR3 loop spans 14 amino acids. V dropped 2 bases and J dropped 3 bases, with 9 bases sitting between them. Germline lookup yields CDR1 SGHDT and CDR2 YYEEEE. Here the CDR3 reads CASSLRGFNQPQHF. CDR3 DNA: TGTGCCAGCAGCTTACGGGGGTTCAATCAGCCCCAGCATTTT. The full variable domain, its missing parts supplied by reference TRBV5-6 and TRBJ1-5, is DAGVTQSPTHLIKTRGQQVTLRCSPKSGHDTVSWYQQALGQGPQFIFQYYEEEERQRGNFPDRFSGHQFPNYSSELNVNALLLGDSALYLCASSLRGFNQPQHFGDGTRLSIL.

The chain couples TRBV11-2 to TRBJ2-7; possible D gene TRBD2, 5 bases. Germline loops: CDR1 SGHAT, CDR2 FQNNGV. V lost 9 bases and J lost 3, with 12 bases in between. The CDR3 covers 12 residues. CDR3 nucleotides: TGTGCCAGTGCTGGAGGAGTCTACGAGCAGTACTTC. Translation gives CASAGGVYEQYF.

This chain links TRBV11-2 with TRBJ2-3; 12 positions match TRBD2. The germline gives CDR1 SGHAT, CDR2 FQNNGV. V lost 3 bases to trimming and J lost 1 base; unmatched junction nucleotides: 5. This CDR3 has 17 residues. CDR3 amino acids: CASSFLAGGWGTDTQYF. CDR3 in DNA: TGTGCCAGCAGCTTCCTAGCGGGGGGGTGGGGCACAGATACGCAGTATTTT.

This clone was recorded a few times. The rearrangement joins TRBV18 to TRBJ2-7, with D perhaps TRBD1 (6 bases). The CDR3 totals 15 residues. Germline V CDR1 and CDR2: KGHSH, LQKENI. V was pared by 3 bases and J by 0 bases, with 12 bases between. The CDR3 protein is CASSPVADSSYEQYF. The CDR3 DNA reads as TGTGCCAGCTCACCCGTCGCGGACAGCTCCTACGAGCAGTACTTC.

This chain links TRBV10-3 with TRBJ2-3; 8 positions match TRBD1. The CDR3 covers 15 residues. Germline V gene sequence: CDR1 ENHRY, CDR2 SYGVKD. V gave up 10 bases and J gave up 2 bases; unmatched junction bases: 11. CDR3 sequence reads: CASKTGVADTDTQYF. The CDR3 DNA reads TGTGCCAGCAAGACAGGGGTCGCCGACACAGATACGCAGTATTTT.

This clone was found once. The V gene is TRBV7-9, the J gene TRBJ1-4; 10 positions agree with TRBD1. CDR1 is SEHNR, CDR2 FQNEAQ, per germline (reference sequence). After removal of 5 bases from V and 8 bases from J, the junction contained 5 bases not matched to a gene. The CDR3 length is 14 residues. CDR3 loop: CASSGGQGVEKLFF. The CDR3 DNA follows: TGTGCCAGCAGCGGTGGACAGGGGGTCGAAAAACTGTTTTTT.

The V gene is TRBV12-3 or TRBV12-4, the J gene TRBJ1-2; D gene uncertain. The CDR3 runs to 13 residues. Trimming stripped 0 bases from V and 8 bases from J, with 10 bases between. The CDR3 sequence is CASSLASREGYTF. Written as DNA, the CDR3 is TGTGCCAGCAGTTTAGCCTCCCGGGAAGGCTACACCTTC.